This TCR beta chain originates from a study of patients and donors after allogeneic stem cell transplantation. This clonotype was observed a handful of times. This CDR3 has 12 amino acids. Germline V gene sequence: CDR1 MNHNY, CDR2 SVGAGI (reference sequence). Trimming took off 11 bases at V and 5 bases at J, with 15 bases between the two ends. TCRdb ran MiXCR on the RT-PCR reads and lists one entry per CDR3 protein. The sample lists approximately 170,000 distinct CDR3 sequences, about 24% occurring once. The chain is built from TRBV6-6 and TRBJ2-5, with D perhaps matching TRBD1 (6 bases). Sequencing used blood, either unsorted or a sorted T cell fraction (not recorded which). The TCR sequence derives from a human donor who was either an allogeneic HSCT recipient or a stem cell or donor lymphocyte infusion donor (not recorded which). It is not recorded whose cells these are; they may come from a transplant donor. CDR3: CAANRQEETQYF. CDR3 sequence (DNA): TGTGCCGCAAATCGACAGGAGGAGACCCAGTACTTC.